The 22 T cell receptor beta chains below were found in one sample sequenced in a study of radiation and T cells in renal cell carcinoma. Measured with immunoSEQ multiplex PCR; TCRdb has only the in-frame clones, and not every one. The sample lists 20,000 or so clones, around 55% occurring once. Stated treatment: 15 Gy SBRT to primary tumor, nephrectomy 4 weeks later. Sample: tumor tissue, taken from a patient whose treatment included radiotherapy and nephrectomy. The source of these receptors is a man aged 45 to 65 with renal cell carcinoma.

This clone rates as medium-sized (0.01 to 0.1%). CDR3 coding DNA: TGTGCCAGCAGCTCCCTAGCGGGGGGAACAGATACGCAGTATTTT. This codes for CASSSLAGGTDTQYF. The chain joins TRBV7-3 to TRBJ2-3; 11 bases are a match to TRBD2. V dropped 4 bases and J dropped 3; count of bases not matched to a gene: 3. In germline, CDR1 is SGHTA, CDR2 FQGTGA. This CDR3 has 15 amino acids.

A few counts support this clone. The rearrangement joins TRBV4-1 to TRBJ1-4; tentatively, D is TRBD1 (5 bases). In germline, CDR1 is MGHRA, CDR2 YSYEKL. This CDR3 is built from 15 residues. V lost 2 bases to trimming and J lost 0 bases, with 7 bases between them. Here the CDR3 DNA reads TGCGCCAGCAGCCAACGGACAACAACTAATGAAAAACTGTTTTTT. Its protein product is CASSQRTTTNEKLFF.

The chain employs TRBV7-6 and TRBJ2-2, with D perhaps matching TRBD1 (5 bases). Between the trimmed V and J ends, which lost 5 bases and 0 bases, there was a span of 16 bases. The CDR3 covers 17 residues. Looked up from germline, CDR1 is SGHVS and CDR2 is FNYEAQ. Here the CDR3 DNA reads TGTGCCAGCAGCCTACAGCAGGGCAGAGCGAACACCGGGGAGCTGTTTTTT. Translated, it gives CASSLQQGRANTGELFF.

This clone was observed many times. V usage is TRBV2 and J usage is TRBJ2-7, with a tentative D call TRBD1 (6 bases). Germline-derived CDR1 and CDR2 are SNHLY and FYNNEI. This CDR3 has 14 residues. V shed 5 bases and J shed 6 bases, with 17 bases lying between them. This CDR3 is CASSYSGERREQYF. The CDR3, as DNA: TGTGCCAGCAGTTACTCAGGGGAAAGGCGCGAGCAGTACTTC.

The chain is built from TRBV4-3 and TRBJ1-5; maybe TRBD1 (6 bases). The CDR3 is 13 residues long. The V and J ends lost 2 bases and 5 bases respectively, with 7 bases between them. The germline V gene has CDR1 LGHNA and CDR2 YSLEER. Here the CDR3 reads CASSQHRDQPQHF. The CDR3 coding sequence is TGCGCCAGCAGCCAACACAGGGATCAGCCCCAGCATTTT.

The chain links TRBV19 to TRBJ2-3, with D unclear. Germline V gene sequence: CDR1 LNHDA, CDR2 SQIVND (reference sequence). V was cut by 3 bases and J by 2 bases, with 15 bases left in between. The CDR3 spans 16 residues. CDR3: CASSIRDWSNTDTQYF. The CDR3 DNA follows: TGTGCCAGTAGTATCAGAGACTGGTCTAACACAGATACGCAGTATTTT. Looking up the rest from reference TRBV19 and TRBJ2-3 gives the full variable domain: DGGITQSPKYLFRKEGQNVTLSCEQNLNHDAMYWYRQDPGQGLRLIYYSQIVNDFQKGDIAEGYSVSREKKESFPLTVTSAQKNPTAFYLCASSIRDWSNTDTQYFGPGTRLTVL.

This chain joins TRBV10-3 and TRBJ2-3, with 8 bases aligning to TRBD2. Germline V gives CDR1 ENHRY, CDR2 SYGVKD. The CDR3 totals 15 residues. V shed 1 base, J shed 6 bases, and the junction held 6 bases outside the gene matches. CDR3 sequence reads: CAISEWTSSGDTQYF. The DNA for the CDR3 is TGTGCCATCAGTGAGTGGACTAGCTCGGGTGATACGCAGTATTTT.

This chain joins TRBV6-5 and TRBJ1-6; TRBD1 matches 7 bases. CDR3 length: 15 amino acids. V lost 6 bases to trimming and J lost 3 bases; unmatched junction nucleotides: 5. Germline CDR1 MNHEY, CDR2 SVGAGI. CDR3 coding DNA: TGTGCCAGCAGGACAGGGAGGTACTATAATTCACCCCTCCACTTT. This sequence encodes CASRTGRYYNSPLHF.

This clone has at least ten counts. J is TRBJ2-3 and V is TRBV5-1; D is undetermined. Trimming stripped 4 bases from V and 0 bases from J, with 12 bases between. In germline, CDR1 is SGHRS, CDR2 YFSETQ. There are 15 residues in the CDR3. Here the CDR3 DNA reads TGCGCCAGCAGCCCGAGGAGCGCTAGCACAGATACGCAGTATTTT. Residues: CASSPRSASTDTQYF.

The sample holds a few counts of this clone. The chain uses TRBV25-1 and TRBJ2-2, with no clear D. V was shortened by 9 bases and J by 0 bases, with 17 bases between the two germline ends. CDR1 MGHDK and CDR2 SYGVNS come from the germline V gene. The CDR3 extends over 16 amino acids. The CDR3 protein is CASSPTEAPNTGELFF. DNA for the CDR3: TGTGCCAGTTCTCCCACAGAGGCCCCGAACACCGGGGAGCTGTTTTTT.

The chain links TRBV30 to TRBJ2-7, with D possibly matching TRBD2 (6 bases). This CDR3 has 13 amino acids. Germline V gene data show CDR1 as GTSNPN and CDR2 as SVGIG (reference sequence). V lost 2 bases and J lost 1, with 9 bases in between. The chain's CDR3 is CAWSMGLSYEQYF. DNA for the CDR3: TGTGCCTGGAGTATGGGACTTTCCTACGAGCAGTACTTC.

The rearrangement uses TRBV5-1 and TRBJ2-5; D perhaps matches TRBD1 (6 bases). The V gene lost 1 base and the J gene lost 2 bases, with 12 bases spanning the gap. Looked up from germline, CDR1 is SGHRS and CDR2 is YFSETQ. The CDR3 covers 15 residues. This CDR3 reads CASSLWAGAQETQYF. The CDR3 nucleotides read TGCGCCAGCAGCTTGTGGGCAGGGGCGCAAGAGACCCAGTACTTC. Drawing the rest from reference TRBV5-1 and TRBJ2-5, the complete variable domain is KAGVTQTPRYLIKTRGQQVTLSCSPISGHRSVSWYQQTPGQGLQFLFEYFSETQRNKGNFPGRFSGRQFSNSRSEMNVSTLELGDSALYLCASSLWAGAQETQYFGPGTRLLVL.

The chain carries TRBV7-2 and TRBJ2-7; 13 nucleotides match TRBD2. The CDR3 contains 15 residues. Per the germline V gene, CDR1 is SGHTA and CDR2 is FQGNSA. Trimming removed 4 bases from V and 5 bases from J; junction bases left unmatched: 5. The CDR3 DNA reads as TGTGCCAGCAGCTGGACTAGCGGGAGATCCCACGAGCAGTACTTC. Encoded protein: CASSWTSGRSHEQYF.

This chain uses TRBV7-3 with TRBJ2-2; a weak D match, TRBD1 (5 bases). Trimming stripped 5 bases from V and 0 bases from J, with 7 bases between. This CDR3 has 14 residues. Germline lookup yields CDR1 SGHTA and CDR2 FQGTGA. The CDR3 DNA is TGTGCCAGCAGCGCGGACACGAACACCGGGGAGCTGTTTTTT. Amino acids: CASSADTNTGELFF.

The rearrangement uses TRBV4-3 and TRBJ1-2; D might be TRBD1 (5 bases). Trimming cost V 4 bases and J 2 bases, with 14 bases left between them. The germline gives CDR1 LGHNA, CDR2 YSLEER. This CDR3 has 15 amino acids. This CDR3 reads CASSPNRFGNYGYTF. The DNA for the CDR3 is TGCGCCAGCAGCCCCAACAGGTTTGGGAACTATGGCTACACCTTC.

At least ten counts were recorded for this clone. The chain employs TRBV7-2 and TRBJ1-3; D remains unclear. The CDR3 has 13 amino acids. The germline V gene has CDR1 SGHTA and CDR2 FQGNSA. The V gene lost 1 base and the J gene lost 4 bases, with 5 bases spanning the gap. CDR3 residues: CASSLDVGNTIYF. In DNA form, the CDR3 reads TGTGCCAGCAGCTTAGACGTCGGAAACACCATATATTTT.

Remarks on this clone: At one of its ends the junction is not consistent with the germline gene, which may arise from a read error. V is TRBV7-7 and J is TRBJ2-2; maybe TRBD1 (6 bases). Germline V lookup: CDR1 SSHAT, CDR2 FNYEAQ (reference sequence). This CDR3 region has 14 residues. The CDR3 nucleotides read TGTGCTAGCAGCTTATCACAGGGCAACGGGGAGCTGTTTTTT. As protein: CASSLSQGNGELFF.

The rearrangement uses TRBV4-1 and TRBJ2-1; TRBD1 might be the D (8 bases). This CDR3 has 16 residues. Germline CDR1 and CDR2: MGHRA and YSYEKL. The V end lost 3 bases, the J end lost 5 bases, and 17 bases lay between the germline ends. The CDR3 nucleotides read TGCGCCAGCAGCCAGGGGGGGACAGGACGGCACAATGAGCAGTTCTTC. It codes for CASSQGGTGRHNEQFF.

This clone is medium-sized within its sample. Other DNA sequences within the sample encode an identical CDR3. This CDR3 reads CASSQLRGAETQYF. Written as DNA, the CDR3 is TGCGCCAGCAGCCAGCTCAGGGGCGCGGAGACCCAGTACTTC. The rearrangement joins TRBV4-1 to TRBJ2-5; TRBD1 might be the D (6 bases). Trimming took 3 bases from V and 5 from J, leaving 13 bases between them. CDR3 size: 14 residues. CDR1 and CDR2 (germline): MGHRA, YSYEKL.

The rearrangement links TRBV7-9 to TRBJ1-1; D gene unclear. Germline lookup yields CDR1 SEHNR and CDR2 FQNEAQ (reference sequence). This CDR3 comprises 15 residues. The V and J ends lost 4 bases and 0 bases respectively, with 12 bases between them. The CDR3 DNA follows: TGTGCCAGCAGCTCTGGTGGGCTAATGAACACTGAAGCTTTCTTT. It encodes CASSSGGLMNTEAFF.

DNA of the CDR3: TGTGCCAGTAGGCGTGAGGTACGGACAGATACGCAGTATTTT. It translates to CASRREVRTDTQYF. The chain couples TRBV19 to TRBJ2-3; the D is unclear. Germline V gene sequence: CDR1 LNHDA, CDR2 SQIVND (reference sequence). CDR3 size: 14 residues. V was clipped by 6 bases and J by 3 bases, with 13 bases between them.

This sequence joins TRBV9 and TRBJ2-2, with 11 nucleotides matching TRBD2. The ends lost 4 bases at V and 1 base at J; junction bases unmatched: 9. The CDR3 has 18 amino acids. Germline V lookup: CDR1 SGDLS, CDR2 YYNGEE. CDR3 amino acids: CASSFGTSGPLNTGELFF. CDR3 DNA sequence: TGTGCCAGCAGCTTCGGGACTAGCGGCCCCTTGAACACCGGGGAGCTGTTTTTT.